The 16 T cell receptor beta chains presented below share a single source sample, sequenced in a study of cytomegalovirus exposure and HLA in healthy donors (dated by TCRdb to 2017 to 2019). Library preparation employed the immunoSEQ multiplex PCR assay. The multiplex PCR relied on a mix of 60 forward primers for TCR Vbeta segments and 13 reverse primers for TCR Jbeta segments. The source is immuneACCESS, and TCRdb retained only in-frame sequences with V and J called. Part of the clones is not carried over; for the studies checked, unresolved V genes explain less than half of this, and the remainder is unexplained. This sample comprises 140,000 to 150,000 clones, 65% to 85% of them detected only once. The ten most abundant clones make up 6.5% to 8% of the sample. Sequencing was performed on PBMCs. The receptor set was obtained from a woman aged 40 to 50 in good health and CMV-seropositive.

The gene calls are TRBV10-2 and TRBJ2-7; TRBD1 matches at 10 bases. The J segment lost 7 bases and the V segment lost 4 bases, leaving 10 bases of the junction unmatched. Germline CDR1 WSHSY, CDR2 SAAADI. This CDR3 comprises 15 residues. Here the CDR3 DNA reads TGCGCCAGCAGTGGGACCGGGACAGGGGCGCTGGAGCAGTACTTC. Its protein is CASSGTGTGALEQYF.

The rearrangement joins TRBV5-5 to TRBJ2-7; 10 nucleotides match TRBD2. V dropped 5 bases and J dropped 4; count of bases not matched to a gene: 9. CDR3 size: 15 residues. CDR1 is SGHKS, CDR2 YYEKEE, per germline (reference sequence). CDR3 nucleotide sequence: TGTGCCAGCAGAGCTGACCTAGCGGGGGTGTACGAGCAGTACTTC. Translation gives CASRADLAGVYEQYF.

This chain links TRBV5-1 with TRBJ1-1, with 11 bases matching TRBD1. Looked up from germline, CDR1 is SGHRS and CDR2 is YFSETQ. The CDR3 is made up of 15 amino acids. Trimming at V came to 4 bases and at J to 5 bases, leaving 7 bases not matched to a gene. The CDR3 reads CASSLGTGGPTEAFF. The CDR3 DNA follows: TGCGCCAGCAGCCTAGGGACAGGGGGGCCGACTGAAGCTTTCTTT. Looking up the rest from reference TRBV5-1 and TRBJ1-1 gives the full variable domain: KAGVTQTPRYLIKTRGQQVTLSCSPISGHRSVSWYQQTPGQGLQFLFEYFSETQRNKGNFPGRFSGRQFSNSRSEMNVSTLELGDSALYLCASSLGTGGPTEAFFGQGTRLTVV.

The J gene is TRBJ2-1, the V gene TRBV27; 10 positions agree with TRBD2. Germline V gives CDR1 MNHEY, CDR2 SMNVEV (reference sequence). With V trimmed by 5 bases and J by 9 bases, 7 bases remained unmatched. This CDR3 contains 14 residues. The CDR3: CASSSGGAGSEQFF. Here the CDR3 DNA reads TGTGCCAGCAGTAGCGGGGGGGCCGGGAGTGAGCAGTTCTTC.

The CDR3 region is CASSASPGQPNTGELFF. The CDR3 DNA reads TGCGCCAGCAGCGCATCTCCGGGACAGCCGAACACCGGGGAGCTGTTTTTT. The chain links TRBV4-1 to TRBJ2-2; 7 nucleotides line up with TRBD1. The CDR3 has 17 amino acids. The V gene end was trimmed by 5 bases and the J gene end by 0 bases; junction bases not matched to a gene: 9. Germline CDR1 reads MGHRA; CDR2 reads YSYEKL.

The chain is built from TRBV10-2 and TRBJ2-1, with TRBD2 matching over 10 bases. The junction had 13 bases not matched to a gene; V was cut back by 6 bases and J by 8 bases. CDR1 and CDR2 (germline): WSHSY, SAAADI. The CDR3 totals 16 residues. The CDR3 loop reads CASSPPSGGAVYEQFF. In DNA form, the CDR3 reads TGCGCCAGCAGCCCTCCGAGCGGGGGGGCCGTCTATGAGCAGTTCTTC.

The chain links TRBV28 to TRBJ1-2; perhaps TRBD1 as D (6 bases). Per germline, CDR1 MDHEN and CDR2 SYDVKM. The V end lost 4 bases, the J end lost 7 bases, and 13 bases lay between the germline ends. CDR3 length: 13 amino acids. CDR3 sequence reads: CASSYTGIRGYTF. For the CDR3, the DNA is TGTGCCAGCAGTTACACAGGGATCCGTGGCTACACCTTC.

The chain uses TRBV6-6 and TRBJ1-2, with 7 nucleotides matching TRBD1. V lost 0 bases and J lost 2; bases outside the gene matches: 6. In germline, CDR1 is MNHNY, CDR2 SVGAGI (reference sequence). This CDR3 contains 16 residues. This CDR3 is CASSYSKGQLNYGYTF. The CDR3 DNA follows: TGTGCCAGCAGTTACTCGAAGGGACAGCTAAACTATGGCTACACCTTC.

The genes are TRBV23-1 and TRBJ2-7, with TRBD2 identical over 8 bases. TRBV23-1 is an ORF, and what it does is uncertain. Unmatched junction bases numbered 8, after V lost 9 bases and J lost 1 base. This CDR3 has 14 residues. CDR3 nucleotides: TGCGCCAGGAAGCGGGGGCTGATGTCCTACGAGCAGTACTTC. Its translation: CARKRGLMSYEQYF.

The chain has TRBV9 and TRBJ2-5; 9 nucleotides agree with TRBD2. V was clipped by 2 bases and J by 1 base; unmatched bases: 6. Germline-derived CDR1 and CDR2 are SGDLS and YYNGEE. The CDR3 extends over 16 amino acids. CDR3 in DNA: TGTGCCAGCAGCGTCGATCCGCGGGGGGGCCAAGAGACCCAGTACTTC. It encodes CASSVDPRGGQETQYF.

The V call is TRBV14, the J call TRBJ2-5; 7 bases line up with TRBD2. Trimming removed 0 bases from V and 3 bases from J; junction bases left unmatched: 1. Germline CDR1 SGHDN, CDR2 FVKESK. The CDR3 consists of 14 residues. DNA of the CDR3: TGTGCCAGCAGCCAAGATCGGGGGGAAGAGACCCAGTACTTC. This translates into CASSQDRGEETQYF.

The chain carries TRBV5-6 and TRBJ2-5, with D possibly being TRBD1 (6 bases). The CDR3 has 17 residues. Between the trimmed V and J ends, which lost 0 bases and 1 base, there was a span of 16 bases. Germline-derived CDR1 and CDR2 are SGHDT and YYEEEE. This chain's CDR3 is CASSLEGQGNSQETQYF. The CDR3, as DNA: TGTGCCAGCAGCTTGGAGGGTCAGGGGAACTCCCAAGAGACCCAGTACTTC.

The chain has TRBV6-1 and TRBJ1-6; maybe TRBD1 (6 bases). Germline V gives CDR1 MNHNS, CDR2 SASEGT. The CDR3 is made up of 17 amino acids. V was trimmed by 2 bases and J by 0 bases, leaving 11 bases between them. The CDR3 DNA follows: TGTGCCAGCAGTGAACCCGGACAGTACTCCTATAATTCACCCCTCCACTTT. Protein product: CASSEPGQYSYNSPLHF.

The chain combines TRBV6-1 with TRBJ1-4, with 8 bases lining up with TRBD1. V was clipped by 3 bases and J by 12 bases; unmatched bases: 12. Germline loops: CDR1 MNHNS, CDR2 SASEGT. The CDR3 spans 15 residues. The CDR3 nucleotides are TGTGCCAGCAGTGACGACCCCGACAGGGGTTCGGAACTGTTTTTT. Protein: CASSDDPDRGSELFF.

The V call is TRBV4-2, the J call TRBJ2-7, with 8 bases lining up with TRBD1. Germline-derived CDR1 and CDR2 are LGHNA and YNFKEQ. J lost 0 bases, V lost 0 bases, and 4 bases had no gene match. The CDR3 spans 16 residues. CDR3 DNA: TGTGCCAGCAGCCAAGATCGGGACAGGCCCTCCTACGAGCAGTACTTC. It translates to CASSQDRDRPSYEQYF.

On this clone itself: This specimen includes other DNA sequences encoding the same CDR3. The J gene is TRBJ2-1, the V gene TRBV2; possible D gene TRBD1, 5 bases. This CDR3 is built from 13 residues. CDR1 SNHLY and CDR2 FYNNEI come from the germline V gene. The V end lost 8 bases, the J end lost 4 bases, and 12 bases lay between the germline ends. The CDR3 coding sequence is TGTGCCAGCTCAGGGCAAGGTTACAATGAGCAGTTCTTC. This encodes CASSGQGYNEQFF.